This T cell receptor (beta chain) appears in the sequencing data of a study of blood T cell repertoires in COVID-19. Study background: Sites in the United States, Italy and Spain provided acute and convalescent COVID-19 samples.

In the authors' workflow: Cell counts per sample came from amplifying reference gene primers. The assay was immunoSEQ multiplex PCR, and TCRdb's table has in-frame clones only and misses some. D and trimming were read from the DNA, whereas the V and J calls and clone size are those reported in that table. The profile shows fewer than 200,000 clones, roughly 87% of them singletons. The CDR3 consists of 14 residues. V lost 3 bases, J lost 6 bases, and 5 bases stayed unmatched. Per germline, CDR1 SGHRS and CDR2 YFSETQ. Comment on this clone: The same CDR3 arises from other DNA sequences in this sample as well.

Grouping used clinical history reported by participants in a survey and questionnaire. The chain uses TRBV5-1 and TRBJ2-3; 9 nucleotides agree with TRBD1. Sequenced sample: PBMCs or T cells enriched from blood (not recorded which). The origin of this receptor is a human donor with acute COVID-19. The donor label of this sample is uncertain. The CDR3 here is CASSSGQGTDTQYF. For the CDR3, the DNA is TGCGCCAGCAGCTCTGGACAGGGGACGGATACGCAGTATTTT.